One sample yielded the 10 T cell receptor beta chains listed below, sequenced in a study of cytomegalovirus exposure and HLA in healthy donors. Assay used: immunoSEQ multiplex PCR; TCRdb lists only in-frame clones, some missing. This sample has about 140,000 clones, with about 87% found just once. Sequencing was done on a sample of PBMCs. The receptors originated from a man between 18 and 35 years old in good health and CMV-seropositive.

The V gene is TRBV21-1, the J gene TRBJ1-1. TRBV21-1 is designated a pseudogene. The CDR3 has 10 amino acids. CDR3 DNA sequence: TGTGCCAGCAGGACTAGTGAAGCTTTCTTT. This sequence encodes CASRTSEAFF.

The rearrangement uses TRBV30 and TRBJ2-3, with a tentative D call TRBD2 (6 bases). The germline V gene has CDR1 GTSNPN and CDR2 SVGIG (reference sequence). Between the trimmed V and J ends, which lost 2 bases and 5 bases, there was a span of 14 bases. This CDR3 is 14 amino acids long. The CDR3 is CAWSLGLAIDTQYF. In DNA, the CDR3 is TGTGCCTGGAGTTTGGGACTTGCAATAGATACGCAGTATTTT.

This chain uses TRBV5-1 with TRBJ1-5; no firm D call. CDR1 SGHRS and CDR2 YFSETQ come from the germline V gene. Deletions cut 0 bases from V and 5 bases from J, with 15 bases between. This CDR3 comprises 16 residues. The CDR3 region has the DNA TGCGCCAGCAGCTTGGGGTCCTCGGGGTTAGATCAGCCCCAGCATTTT. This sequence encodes CASSLGSSGLDQPQHF. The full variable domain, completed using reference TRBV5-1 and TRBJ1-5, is KAGVTQTPRYLIKTRGQQVTLSCSPISGHRSVSWYQQTPGQGLQFLFEYFSETQRNKGNFPGRFSGRQFSNSRSEMNVSTLELGDSALYLCASSLGSSGLDQPQHFGDGTRLSIL.

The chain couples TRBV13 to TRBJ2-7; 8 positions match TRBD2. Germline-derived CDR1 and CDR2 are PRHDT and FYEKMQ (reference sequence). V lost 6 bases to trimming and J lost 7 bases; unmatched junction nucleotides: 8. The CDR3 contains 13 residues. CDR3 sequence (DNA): TGTGCCAGCAGACGGACTAGCATCGGGGAGCAGTACTTC. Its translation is CASRRTSIGEQYF.

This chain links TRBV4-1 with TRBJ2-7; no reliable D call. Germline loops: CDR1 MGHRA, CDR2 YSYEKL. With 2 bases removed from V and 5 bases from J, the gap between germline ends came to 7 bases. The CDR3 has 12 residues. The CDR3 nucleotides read TGCGCCAGCAGCCAACGAGGAGACGAGCAGTACTTC. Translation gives CASSQRGDEQYF.

The CDR3 region is CASSYDRTNYGYTF. DNA of the CDR3: TGTGCCAGCAGTTACGACAGGACTAACTATGGCTACACCTTC. This chain links TRBV6-5 with TRBJ1-2, with a possible D match to TRBD1 (6 bases). V gave up 2 bases and J gave up 0 bases, with 7 bases separating them. The CDR3 is 14 residues long. CDR1 is MNHEY, CDR2 SVGAGI, per germline.

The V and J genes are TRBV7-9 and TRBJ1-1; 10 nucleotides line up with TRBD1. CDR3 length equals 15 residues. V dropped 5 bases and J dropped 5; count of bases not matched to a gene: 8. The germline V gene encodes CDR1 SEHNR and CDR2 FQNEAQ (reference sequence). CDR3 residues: CASSHDRGQLTEAFF. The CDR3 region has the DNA TGTGCCAGCAGCCACGACAGGGGGCAGCTTACTGAAGCTTTCTTT.

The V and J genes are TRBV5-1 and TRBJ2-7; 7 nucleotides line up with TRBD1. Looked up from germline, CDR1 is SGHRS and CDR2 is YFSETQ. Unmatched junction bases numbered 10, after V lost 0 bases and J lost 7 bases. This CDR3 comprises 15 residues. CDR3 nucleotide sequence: TGCGCCAGCAGCTTGGAGGCGACAGGGTATGGGGAGCAGTACTTC. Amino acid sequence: CASSLEATGYGEQYF.

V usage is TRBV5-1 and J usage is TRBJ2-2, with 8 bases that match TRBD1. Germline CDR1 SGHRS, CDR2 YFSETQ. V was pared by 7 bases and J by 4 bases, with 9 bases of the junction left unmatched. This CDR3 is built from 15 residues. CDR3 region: CASGPGTGSTGELFF. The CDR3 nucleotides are TGCGCCAGCGGTCCCGGGACAGGATCCACCGGGGAGCTGTTTTTT. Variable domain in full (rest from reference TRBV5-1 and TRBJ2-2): KAGVTQTPRYLIKTRGQQVTLSCSPISGHRSVSWYQQTPGQGLQFLFEYFSETQRNKGNFPGRFSGRQFSNSRSEMNVSTLELGDSALYLCASGPGTGSTGELFFGEGSRLTVL.

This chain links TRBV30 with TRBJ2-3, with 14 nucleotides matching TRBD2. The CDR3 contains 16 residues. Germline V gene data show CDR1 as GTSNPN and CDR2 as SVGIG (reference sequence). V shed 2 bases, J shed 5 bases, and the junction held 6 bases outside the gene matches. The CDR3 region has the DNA TGTGCCTGGAGTCCGGGACTAGCGGGAGAGCAAGATACGCAGTATTTT. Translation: CAWSPGLAGEQDTQYF. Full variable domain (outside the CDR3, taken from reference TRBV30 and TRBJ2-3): SQTIHQWPATLVQPVGSPLSLECTVEGTSNPNLYWYRQAAGRGLQLLFYSVGIGQISSEVPQNLSASRPQDRQFILSSKKLLLSDSGFYLCAWSPGLAGEQDTQYFGPGTRLTVL.